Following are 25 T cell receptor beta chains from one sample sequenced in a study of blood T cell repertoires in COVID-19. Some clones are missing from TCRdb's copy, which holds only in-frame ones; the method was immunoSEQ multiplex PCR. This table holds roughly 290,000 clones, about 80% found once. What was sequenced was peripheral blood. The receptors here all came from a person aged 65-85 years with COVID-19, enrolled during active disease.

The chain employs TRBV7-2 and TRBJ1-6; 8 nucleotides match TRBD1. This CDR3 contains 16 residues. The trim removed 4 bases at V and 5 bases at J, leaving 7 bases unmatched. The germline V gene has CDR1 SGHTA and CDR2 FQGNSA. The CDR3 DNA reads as TGTGCCAGCAGCTCACGAGGGACAGGCAATAATTCACCCCTCCACTTT. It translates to CASSSRGTGNNSPLHF.

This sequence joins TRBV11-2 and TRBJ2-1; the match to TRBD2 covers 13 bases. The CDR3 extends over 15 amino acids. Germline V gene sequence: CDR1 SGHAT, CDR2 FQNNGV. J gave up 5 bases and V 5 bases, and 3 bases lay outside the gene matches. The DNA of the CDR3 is TGTGCCAGCAGCCAACTAGCGGGAGGGCACAATGAGCAGTTCTTC. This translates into CASSQLAGGHNEQFF.

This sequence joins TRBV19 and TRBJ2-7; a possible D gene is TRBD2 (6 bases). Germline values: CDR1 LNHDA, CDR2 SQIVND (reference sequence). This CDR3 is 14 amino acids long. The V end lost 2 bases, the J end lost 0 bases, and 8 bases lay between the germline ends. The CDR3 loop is CASSISGPSYEQYF. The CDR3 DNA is TGTGCCAGTAGTATAAGCGGGCCCTCCTACGAGCAGTACTTC.

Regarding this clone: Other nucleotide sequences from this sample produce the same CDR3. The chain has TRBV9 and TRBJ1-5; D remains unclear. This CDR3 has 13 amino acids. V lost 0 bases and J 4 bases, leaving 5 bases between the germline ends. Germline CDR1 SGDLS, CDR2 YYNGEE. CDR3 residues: CASSVAGNQPQHF. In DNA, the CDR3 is TGTGCCAGCAGCGTAGCCGGGAATCAGCCCCAGCATTTT.

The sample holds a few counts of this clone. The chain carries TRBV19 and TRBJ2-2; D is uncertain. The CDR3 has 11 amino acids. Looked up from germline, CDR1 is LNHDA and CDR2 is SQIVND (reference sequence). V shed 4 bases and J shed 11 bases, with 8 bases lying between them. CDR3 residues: CASSSSRELFF. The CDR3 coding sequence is TGTGCCAGTAGTAGTTCTAGAGAGCTGTTTTTT.

In nucleotides, the CDR3 is TGTGCCATCAGTGAAGGGGTGGGGGATACGCAGTATTTT. As protein: CAISEGVGDTQYF. This chain joins TRBV10-3 and TRBJ2-3, with a weak D call TRBD1 (5 bases). The V end lost 3 bases, the J end lost 6 bases, and 10 bases lay between the germline ends. This CDR3 is 13 amino acids long. CDR1 and CDR2 (germline): ENHRY, SYGVKD.

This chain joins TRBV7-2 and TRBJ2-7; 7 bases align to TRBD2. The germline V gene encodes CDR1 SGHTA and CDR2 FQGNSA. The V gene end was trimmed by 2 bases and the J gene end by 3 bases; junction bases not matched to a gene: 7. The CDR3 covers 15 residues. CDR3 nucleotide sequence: TGTGCCAGCAGCTTATGGGGGGGAGGGGTCTACGAGCAGTACTTC. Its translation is CASSLWGGGVYEQYF. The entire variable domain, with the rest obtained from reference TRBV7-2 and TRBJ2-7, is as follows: GAGVSQSPSNKVTEKGKDVELRCDPISGHTALYWYRQSLGQGLEFLIYFQGNSAPDKSGLPSDRFSAERTGGSVSTLTIQRTQQEDSAVYLCASSLWGGGVYEQYFGPGTRLTVT.

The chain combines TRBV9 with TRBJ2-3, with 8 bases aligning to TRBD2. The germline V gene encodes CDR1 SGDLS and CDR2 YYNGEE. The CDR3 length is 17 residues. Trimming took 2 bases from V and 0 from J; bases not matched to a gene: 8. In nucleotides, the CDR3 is TGTGCCAGCAGCGTGGCTAGCGGGTATCCCAGCACAGATACGCAGTATTTT. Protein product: CASSVASGYPSTDTQYF.

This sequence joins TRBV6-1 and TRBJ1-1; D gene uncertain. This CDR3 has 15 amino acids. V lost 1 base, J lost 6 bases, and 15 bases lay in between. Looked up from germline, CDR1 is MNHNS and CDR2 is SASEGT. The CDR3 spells CASSEGPGFLPEAFF. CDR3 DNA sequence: TGTGCCAGCAGTGAAGGCCCAGGATTTTTGCCTGAAGCTTTCTTT.

Written as DNA, the CDR3 is TGTGCCAGCTCACTGCGGACAGGTAGCAATCAGCCCCAGCATTTT. Translating gives CASSLRTGSNQPQHF. The chain links TRBV18 to TRBJ1-5; 7 nucleotides align to TRBD1. The germline gives CDR1 KGHSH, CDR2 LQKENI. V lost 4 bases to trimming and J lost 0 bases; unmatched junction nucleotides: 3. The CDR3 runs 15 residues.

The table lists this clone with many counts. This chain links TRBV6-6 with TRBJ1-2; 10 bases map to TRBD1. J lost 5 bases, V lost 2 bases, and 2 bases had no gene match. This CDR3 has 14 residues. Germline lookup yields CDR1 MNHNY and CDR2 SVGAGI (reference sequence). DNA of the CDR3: TGTGCCAGCAGTTACCCGGGACAGGGGTATGGCTACACCTTC. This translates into CASSYPGQGYGYTF.

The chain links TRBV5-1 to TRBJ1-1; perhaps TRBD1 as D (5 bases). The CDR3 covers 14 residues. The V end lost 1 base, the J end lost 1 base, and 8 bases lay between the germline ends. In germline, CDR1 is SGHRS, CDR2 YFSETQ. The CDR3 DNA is TGCGCCAGCAGCTTGTCAGGGCCGAACACTGAAGCTTTCTTT. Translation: CASSLSGPNTEAFF.

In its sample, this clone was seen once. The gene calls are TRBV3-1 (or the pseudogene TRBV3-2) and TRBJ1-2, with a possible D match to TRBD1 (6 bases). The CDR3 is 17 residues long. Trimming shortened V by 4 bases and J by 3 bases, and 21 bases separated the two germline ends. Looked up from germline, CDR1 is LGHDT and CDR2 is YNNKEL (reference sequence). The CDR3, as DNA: TGTGCCAGCAGCCCCAGGCCGGGACAACTCGCTCACTATGGCTACACCTTC. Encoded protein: CASSPRPGQLAHYGYTF.

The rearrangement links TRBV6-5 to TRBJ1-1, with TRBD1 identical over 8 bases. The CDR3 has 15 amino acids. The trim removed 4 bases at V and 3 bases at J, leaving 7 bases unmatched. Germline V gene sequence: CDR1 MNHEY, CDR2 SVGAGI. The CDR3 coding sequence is TGTGCCAGCAGTTCTTGGACAGGGACCGACACTGAAGCTTTCTTT. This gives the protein CASSSWTGTDTEAFF.

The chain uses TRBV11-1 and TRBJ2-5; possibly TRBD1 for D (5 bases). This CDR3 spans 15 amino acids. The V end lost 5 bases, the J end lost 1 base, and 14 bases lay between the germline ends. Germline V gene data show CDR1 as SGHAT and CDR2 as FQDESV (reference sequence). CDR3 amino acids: CASSPRQTTQETQYF. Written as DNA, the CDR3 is TGTGCCAGCAGCCCAAGACAGACCACCCAAGAGACCCAGTACTTC.

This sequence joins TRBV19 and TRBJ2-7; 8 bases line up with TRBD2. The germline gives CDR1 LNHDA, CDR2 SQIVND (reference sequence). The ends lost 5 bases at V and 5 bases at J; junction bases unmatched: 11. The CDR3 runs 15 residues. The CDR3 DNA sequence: TGTGCCAGTAGTGCCCACGGGACTAGAGACCACGAGCAGTACTTC. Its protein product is CASSAHGTRDHEQYF.

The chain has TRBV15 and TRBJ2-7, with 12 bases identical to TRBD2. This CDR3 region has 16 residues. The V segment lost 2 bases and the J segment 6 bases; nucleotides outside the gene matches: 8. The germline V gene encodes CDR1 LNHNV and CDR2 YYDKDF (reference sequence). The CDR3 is CATSRKLAGGSGEQYF. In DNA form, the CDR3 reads TGTGCCACCAGCAGAAAACTAGCGGGAGGATCGGGCGAGCAGTACTTC.

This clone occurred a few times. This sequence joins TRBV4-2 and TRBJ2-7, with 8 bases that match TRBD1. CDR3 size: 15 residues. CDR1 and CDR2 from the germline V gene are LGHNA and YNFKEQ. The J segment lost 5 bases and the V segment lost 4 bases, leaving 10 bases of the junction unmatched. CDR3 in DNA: TGTGCCAGCAGCCGGTTGACAGGGGCTCTGGACGAGCAGTACTTC. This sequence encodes CASSRLTGALDEQYF.

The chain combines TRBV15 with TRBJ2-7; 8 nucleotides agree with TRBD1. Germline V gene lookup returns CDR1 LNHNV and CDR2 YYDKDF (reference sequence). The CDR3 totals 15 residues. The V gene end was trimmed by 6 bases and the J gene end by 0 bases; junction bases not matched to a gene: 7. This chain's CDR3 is CATSPTDRGSYEQYF. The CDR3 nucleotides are TGTGCCACCAGTCCCACCGACAGGGGCTCCTACGAGCAGTACTTC.

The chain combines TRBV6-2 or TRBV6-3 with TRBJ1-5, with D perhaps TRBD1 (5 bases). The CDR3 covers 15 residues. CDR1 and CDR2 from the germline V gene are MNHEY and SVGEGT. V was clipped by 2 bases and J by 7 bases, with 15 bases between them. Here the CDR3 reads CASSYLQGGVQPQHF. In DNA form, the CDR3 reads TGTGCCAGCAGTTACCTCCAGGGAGGAGTCCAGCCCCAGCATTTT.

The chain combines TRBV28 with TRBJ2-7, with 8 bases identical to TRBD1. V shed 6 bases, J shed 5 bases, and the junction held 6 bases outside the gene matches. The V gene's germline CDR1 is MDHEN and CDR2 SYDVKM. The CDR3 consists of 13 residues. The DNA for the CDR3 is TGTGCCAGCAGCCCCCCGGGACAGGACGAGCAGTACTTC. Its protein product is CASSPPGQDEQYF.

The CDR3 here is CASSLAWGGQPQHF. In DNA, the CDR3 is TGTGCCAGCAGCTTAGCTTGGGGAGGTCAGCCCCAGCATTTT. The rearrangement links TRBV7-2 to TRBJ1-5; no reliable D call. The CDR3 consists of 14 residues. Germline V lookup: CDR1 SGHTA, CDR2 FQGNSA. V lost 0 bases to trimming and J lost 6 bases, with 9 bases between them.

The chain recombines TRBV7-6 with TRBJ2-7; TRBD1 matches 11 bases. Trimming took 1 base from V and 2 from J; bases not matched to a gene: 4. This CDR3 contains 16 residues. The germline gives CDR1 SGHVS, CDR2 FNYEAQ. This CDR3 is CASSLVSGQGAYEQYF. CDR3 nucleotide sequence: TGTGCCAGCAGCTTAGTGTCGGGACAGGGGGCCTACGAGCAGTACTTC.

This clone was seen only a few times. The CDR3 protein is CASSRTGMDTIYF. Here the CDR3 DNA reads TGTGCCAGCAGTCGGACGGGGATGGACACCATATATTTT. The V and J genes are TRBV2 and TRBJ1-3; D is unresolved. Germline CDR1 is SNHLY and CDR2 is FYNNEI. There are 13 residues in the CDR3. Trimming stripped 5 bases from V and 8 bases from J, with 13 bases between.

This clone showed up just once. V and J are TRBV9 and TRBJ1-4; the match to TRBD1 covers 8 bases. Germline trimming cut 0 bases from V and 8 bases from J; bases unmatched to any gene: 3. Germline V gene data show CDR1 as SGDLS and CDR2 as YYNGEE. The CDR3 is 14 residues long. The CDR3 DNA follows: TGTGCCAGCAGCGTAGAACAGGGGGACGAAAAACTGTTTTTT. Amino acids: CASSVEQGDEKLFF.